The T cell receptor beta chain described here comes from a study of cytomegalovirus exposure and HLA in healthy donors. Study findings and constraints: In presence/absence analyses, roughly uniform sequencing depth across donors was assumed.

PCR amplification relied on 60 Vbeta primers (plus 13 Jbeta primers). In the authors' methods: Approximately 10 million shared chains were among approximately 80 million unique TCR beta chains counted in a later analysis. Clones were read by immunoSEQ multiplex PCR, and TCRdb kept only the in-frame ones, dropping some. Clone size and the V and J calls come from that table; the DNA yielded D and trimming. In the table there are 200,000 to 250,000 clones, around 83% of which are singletons. The length of the CDR3 is 15 residues. The germline V gene encodes CDR1 SGHRS and CDR2 YFSETQ. V lost 5 bases and J lost 5, with 16 bases in between. As regards this clone: Its antigen is not identified.

Specimen: PBMCs. The V call is TRBV5-1, the J call TRBJ1-4; D unresolved. This TCR was sampled from a girl aged 2-10 years in good health and CMV-seronegative. CDR3 residues: CASSPTPVDNEKLFF. DNA for the CDR3: TGCGCCAGCAGTCCGACACCCGTCGACAATGAAAAACTGTTTTTT.